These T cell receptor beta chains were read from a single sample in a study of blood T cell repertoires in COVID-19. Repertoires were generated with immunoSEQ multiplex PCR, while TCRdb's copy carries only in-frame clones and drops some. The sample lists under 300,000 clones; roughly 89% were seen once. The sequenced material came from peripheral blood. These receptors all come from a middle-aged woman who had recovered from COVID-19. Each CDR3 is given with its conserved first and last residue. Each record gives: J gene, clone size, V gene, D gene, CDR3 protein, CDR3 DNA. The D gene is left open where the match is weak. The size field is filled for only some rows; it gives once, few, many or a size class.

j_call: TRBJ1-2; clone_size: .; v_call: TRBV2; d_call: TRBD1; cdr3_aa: CASSEAGGQKYGYTF; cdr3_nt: TGTGCCAGCAGTGAAGCGGGGGGACAGAAATATGGCTACACCTTC
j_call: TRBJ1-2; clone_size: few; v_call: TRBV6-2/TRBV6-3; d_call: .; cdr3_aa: CASSTQGNGYTF; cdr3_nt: TGTGCCAGCAGTACCCAGGGCAATGGCTACACCTTC
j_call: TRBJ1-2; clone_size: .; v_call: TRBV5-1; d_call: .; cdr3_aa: CASRSENYGYTF; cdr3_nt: TGCGCCAGCAGATCGGAGAACTATGGCTACACCTTC
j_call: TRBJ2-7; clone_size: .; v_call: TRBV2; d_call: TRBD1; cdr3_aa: CASSEPTGGGGSEQYF; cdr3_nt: TGTGCCAGCAGTGAACCGACAGGGGGTGGGGGCAGCGAGCAGTACTTC
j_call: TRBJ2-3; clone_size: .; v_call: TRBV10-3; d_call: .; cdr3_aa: CAISESSDTQYF; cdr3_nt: TGTGCCATCAGTGAGTCTTCGGATACGCAGTATTTT
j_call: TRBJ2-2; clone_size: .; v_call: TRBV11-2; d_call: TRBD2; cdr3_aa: CASSLVGGGTGELFF; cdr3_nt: TGTGCCAGCAGCTTAGTCGGGGGAGGGACCGGGGAGCTGTTTTTT
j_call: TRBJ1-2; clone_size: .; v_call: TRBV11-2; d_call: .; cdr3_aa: CASSRRTVLYGYTF; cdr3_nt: TGTGCCAGCAGCCGGAGGACAGTGCTCTATGGCTACACCTTC
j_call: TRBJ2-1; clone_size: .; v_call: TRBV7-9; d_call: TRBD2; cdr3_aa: CASSLGSSGVNEQFF; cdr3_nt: TGTGCCAGCAGCTTAGGGTCTAGCGGGGTTAATGAGCAGTTCTTC
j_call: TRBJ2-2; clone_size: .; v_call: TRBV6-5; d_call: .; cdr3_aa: CASSYSGSNTGELFF; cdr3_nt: TGTGCCAGCAGTTACTCCGGGTCCAACACCGGGGAGCTGTTTTTT
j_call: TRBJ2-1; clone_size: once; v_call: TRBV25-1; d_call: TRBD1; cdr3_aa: CASRDRVLGEQFF; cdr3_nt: TGTGCCAGCAGGGACAGGGTATTGGGTGAGCAGTTCTTC
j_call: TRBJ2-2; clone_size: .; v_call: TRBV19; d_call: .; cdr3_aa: CASRPPGLPPAGELFF; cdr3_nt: TGTGCCAGTAGGCCTCCGGGACTCCCTCCCGCCGGGGAGCTGTTTTTT
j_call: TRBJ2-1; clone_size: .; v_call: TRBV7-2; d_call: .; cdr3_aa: CASSLQRGGEQFF; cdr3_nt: TGTGCCAGCAGCTTACAGAGAGGCGGTGAGCAGTTCTTC
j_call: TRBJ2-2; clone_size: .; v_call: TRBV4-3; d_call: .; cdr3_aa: CASSQGGTAYTGELFF; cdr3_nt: TGCGCCAGCAGCCAAGGCGGGACAGCCTACACCGGGGAGCTGTTTTTT
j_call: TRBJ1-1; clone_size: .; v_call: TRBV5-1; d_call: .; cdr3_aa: CASKRTENTEAFF; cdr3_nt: TGCGCCAGCAAACGGACAGAGAACACTGAAGCTTTCTTT
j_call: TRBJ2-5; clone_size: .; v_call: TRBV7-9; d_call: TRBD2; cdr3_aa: CASSIYGPGSGEETQYF; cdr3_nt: TGTGCCAGCAGCATCTATGGCCCGGGGAGCGGGGAAGAGACCCAGTACTTC
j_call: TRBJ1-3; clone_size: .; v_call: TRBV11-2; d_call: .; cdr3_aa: CASSPVGNTIYF; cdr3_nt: TGTGCCAGCAGTCCCGTTGGAAACACCATATATTTT
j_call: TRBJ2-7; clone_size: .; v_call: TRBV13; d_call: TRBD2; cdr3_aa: CASSSRTSGLSYEQYF; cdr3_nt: TGTGCCAGCAGCTCGCGGACTAGCGGGTTATCCTACGAGCAGTACTTC
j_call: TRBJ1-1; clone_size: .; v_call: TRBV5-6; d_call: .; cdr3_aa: CASSPPGLSTEAFF; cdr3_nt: TGTGCCAGCAGCCCACCGGGACTTTCCACTGAAGCTTTCTTT
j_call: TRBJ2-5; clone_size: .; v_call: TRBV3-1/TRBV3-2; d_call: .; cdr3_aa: CASSQVQGETQYF; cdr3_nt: TGTGCCAGCAGCCAAGTTCAGGGCGAGACCCAGTACTTC
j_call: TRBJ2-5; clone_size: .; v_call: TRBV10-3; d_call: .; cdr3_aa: CAIRDTGNQETQYF; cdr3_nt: TGTGCCATCAGAGATACAGGCAACCAAGAGACCCAGTACTTC
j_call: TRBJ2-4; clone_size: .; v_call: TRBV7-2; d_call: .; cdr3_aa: CASSEDRKNIQYF; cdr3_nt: TGTGCCAGCAGTGAAGACAGGAAAAACATTCAGTACTTC
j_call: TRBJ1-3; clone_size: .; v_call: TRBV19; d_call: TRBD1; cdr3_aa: CASSIHLTGVAGDTIYF; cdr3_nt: TGTGCCAGTAGTATCCATTTGACAGGGGTCGCGGGAGACACCATATATTTT
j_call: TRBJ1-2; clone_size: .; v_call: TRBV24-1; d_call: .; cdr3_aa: CATSDPGGSAGATGSYGYTF; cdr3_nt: TGTGCCACCAGTGATCCCGGGGGTTCGGCAGGAGCTACCGGATCGTATGGCTACACCTTC
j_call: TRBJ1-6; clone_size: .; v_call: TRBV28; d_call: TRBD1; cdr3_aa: CASSSTGVNSPLHF; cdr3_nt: TGTGCCAGCAGTTCCACAGGGGTGAATTCACCCCTCCACTTT
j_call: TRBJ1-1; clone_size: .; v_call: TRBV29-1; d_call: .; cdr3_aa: CSVHRDPEAFF; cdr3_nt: TGCAGCGTCCACAGGGATCCTGAAGCTTTCTTT
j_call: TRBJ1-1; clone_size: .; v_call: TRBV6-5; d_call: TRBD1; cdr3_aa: CASSVTSGGDTEAFF; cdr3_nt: TGTGCCAGCAGCGTCACCTCAGGGGGAGACACTGAAGCTTTCTTT
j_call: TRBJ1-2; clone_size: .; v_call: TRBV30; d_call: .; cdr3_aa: CAWKQGGYTF; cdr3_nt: TGTGCCTGGAAACAGGGAGGCTACACCTTC
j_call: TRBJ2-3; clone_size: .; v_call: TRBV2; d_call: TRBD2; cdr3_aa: CASSPGLAGIRAAQYF; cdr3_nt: TGTGCCAGCAGTCCGGGACTAGCGGGGATCAGGGCGGCGCAGTATTTT
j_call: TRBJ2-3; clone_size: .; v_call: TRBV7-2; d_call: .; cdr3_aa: CASIPVPSVGDTQYF; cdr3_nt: TGTGCCAGCATCCCGGTGCCTAGCGTCGGAGATACGCAGTATTTT
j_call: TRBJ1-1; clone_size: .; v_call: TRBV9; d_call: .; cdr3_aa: CASSVGRQRPHTEAFF; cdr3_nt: TGTGCCAGCAGCGTAGGGCGACAGAGACCACACACTGAAGCTTTCTTT
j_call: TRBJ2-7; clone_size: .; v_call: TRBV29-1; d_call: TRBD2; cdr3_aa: CSATSANSYEQYF; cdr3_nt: TGCAGCGCTACTAGCGCCAACTCCTACGAGCAGTACTTC
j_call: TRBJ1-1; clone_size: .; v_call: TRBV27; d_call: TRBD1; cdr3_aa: CASSIKGGLPGGMNTEAFF; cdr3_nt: TGTGCCAGCAGTATTAAGGGGGGACTTCCAGGGGGAATGAACACTGAAGCTTTCTTT
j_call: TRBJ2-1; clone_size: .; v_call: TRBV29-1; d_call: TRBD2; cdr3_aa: CSVEDLLAGGGEQFF; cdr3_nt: TGCAGCGTTGAAGACTTACTAGCGGGAGGTGGTGAGCAGTTCTTC
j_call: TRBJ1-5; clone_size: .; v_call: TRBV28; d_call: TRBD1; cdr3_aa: CASRPLQGAGQPQHF; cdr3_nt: TGTGCCAGCAGACCCTTACAGGGGGCGGGTCAGCCCCAGCATTTT
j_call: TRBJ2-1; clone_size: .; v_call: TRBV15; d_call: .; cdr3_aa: CATRDTGDNEQFF; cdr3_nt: TGTGCCACACGGGATACTGGGGACAATGAGCAGTTCTTC
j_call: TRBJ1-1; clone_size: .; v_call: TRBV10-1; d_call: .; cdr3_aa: CASSEAGEGTEAFF; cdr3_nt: TGCGCCAGCAGTGAGGCAGGGGAGGGGACTGAAGCTTTCTTT
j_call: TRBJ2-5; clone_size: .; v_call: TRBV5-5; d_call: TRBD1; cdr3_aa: CASSTGAPTETQYF; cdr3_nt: TGTGCCAGCAGCACAGGGGCCCCCACGGAGACCCAGTACTTC
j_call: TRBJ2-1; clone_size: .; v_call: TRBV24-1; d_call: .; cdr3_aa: CATSDQRDKAFNEQFF; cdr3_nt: TGTGCCACCAGTGACCAACGGGACAAGGCGTTCAATGAGCAGTTCTTC
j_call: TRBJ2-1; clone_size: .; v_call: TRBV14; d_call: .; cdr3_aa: CASSQETGQPYNEQFF; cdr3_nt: TGTGCCAGCAGCCAAGAGACAGGTCAACCGTACAATGAGCAGTTCTTC
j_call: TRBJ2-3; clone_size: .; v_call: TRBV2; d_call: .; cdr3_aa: CARRGRGITDTQYF; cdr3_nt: TGTGCCAGGAGAGGGCGGGGAATCACAGATACGCAGTATTTT
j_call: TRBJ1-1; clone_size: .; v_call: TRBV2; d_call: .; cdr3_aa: CASSEERVGNTEAFF; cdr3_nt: TGTGCCAGCAGTGAAGAGAGGGTCGGGAACACTGAAGCTTTCTTT
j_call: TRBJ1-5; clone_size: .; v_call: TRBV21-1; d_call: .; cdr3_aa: CASSKYNWPQHF; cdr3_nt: TGTGCCAGCAGCAAATACAATTGGCCCCAGCATTTT
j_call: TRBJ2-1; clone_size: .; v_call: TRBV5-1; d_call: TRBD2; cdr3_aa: CASIEVAGVGGNEQFF; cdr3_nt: TGCGCCAGCATTGAGGTAGCGGGGGTTGGGGGCAATGAGCAGTTCTTC
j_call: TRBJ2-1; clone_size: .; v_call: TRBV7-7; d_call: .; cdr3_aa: CASSSGVGRLNEQFF; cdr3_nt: TGTGCCAGCAGCTCCGGCGTAGGCAGGTTAAATGAGCAGTTCTTC
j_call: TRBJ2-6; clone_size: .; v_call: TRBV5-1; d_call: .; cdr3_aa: CASSPRLDYSGANVLTF; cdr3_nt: TGCGCCAGCAGCCCTCGACTGGATTACTCTGGGGCCAACGTCCTGACTTTC
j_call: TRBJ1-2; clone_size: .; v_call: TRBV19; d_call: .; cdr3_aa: CASSSGGGYTF; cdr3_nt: TGTGCCAGTAGTTCGGGAGGTGGCTACACCTTC
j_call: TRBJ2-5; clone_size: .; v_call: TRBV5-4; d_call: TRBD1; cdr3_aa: CASSLGTQGFGETQYF; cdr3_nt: TGTGCCAGCAGCTTGGGGACACAGGGGTTTGGAGAGACCCAGTACTTC
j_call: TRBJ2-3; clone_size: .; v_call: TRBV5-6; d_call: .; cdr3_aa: CASSLFRGKTDTQYF; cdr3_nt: TGTGCCAGCAGCTTATTTAGAGGGAAAACAGATACGCAGTATTTT
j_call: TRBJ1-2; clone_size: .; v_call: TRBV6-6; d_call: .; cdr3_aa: CASSSQRGNYGYTF; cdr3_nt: TGTGCCAGCAGCTCCCAAAGGGGGAACTATGGCTACACCTTC
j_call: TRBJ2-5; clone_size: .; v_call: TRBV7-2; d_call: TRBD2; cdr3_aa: CASSLVGGRETQYF; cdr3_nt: TGTGCCAGCAGCTTAGTTGGCGGGAGGGAGACCCAGTACTTC
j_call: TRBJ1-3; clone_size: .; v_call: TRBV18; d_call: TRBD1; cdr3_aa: CASSVDRGGNTIYF; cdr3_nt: TGTGCCAGCTCAGTGGACAGGGGCGGAAACACCATATATTTT
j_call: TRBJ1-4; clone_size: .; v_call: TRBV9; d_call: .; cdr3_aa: CASSPGGEKLFF; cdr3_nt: TGTGCCAGCAGCCCGGGGGGTGAAAAACTGTTTTTT
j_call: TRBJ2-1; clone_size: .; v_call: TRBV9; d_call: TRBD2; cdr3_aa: CASSVGAGIYNEQFF; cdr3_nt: TGTGCCAGCAGCGTAGGAGCGGGGATTTACAATGAGCAGTTCTTC
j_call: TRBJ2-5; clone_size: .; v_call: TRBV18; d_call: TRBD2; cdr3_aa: CASSPLLAGGRETQYF; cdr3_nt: TGTGCCAGCTCACCCCTCCTAGCGGGAGGGCGAGAGACCCAGTACTTC
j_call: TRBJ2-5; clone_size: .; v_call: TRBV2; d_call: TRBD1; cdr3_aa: CAGQGETQYF; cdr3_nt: TGTGCCGGACAGGGAGAGACCCAGTACTTC